A selection of T cell receptor beta chains follows, all from one sample in a study of cytomegalovirus exposure and HLA in healthy donors. Assay used: immunoSEQ multiplex PCR; TCRdb lists only in-frame clones, some missing. The sample contains roughly 130,000 clones, 81% of which appear only once. Sequencing input: PBMCs. The receptors come from a woman aged 40 to 49 in good health and CMV-seropositive. CDR3s include the opening cysteine and the closing phenylalanine or tryptophan. D genes are given only for firm matches. Some rows have no size entry. The others give once, few or many, or a class for an expanded clone.

d_call	v_call	clone_size	j_call	cdr3_aa	cdr3_nt
NA	TRBV30	NA	TRBJ2-7	CAWSLGSEQYF	TGTGCCTGGAGTCTCGGGTCCGAGCAGTACTTC
NA	TRBV19	few	TRBJ2-7	CASSVPGLTTEQYF	TGTGCCAGTAGTGTACCGGGACTCACTACCGAGCAGTACTTC
NA	TRBV13	NA	TRBJ2-7	CASSSDRGEQYF	TGTGCCAGCAGTTCGGACAGAGGCGAGCAGTACTTC
TRBD1	TRBV7-9	NA	TRBJ2-1	CASSFGDSQQFF	TGTGCCAGCAGCTTCGGGGACAGCCAGCAGTTCTTC
NA	TRBV7-9	NA	TRBJ1-1	CASSKTGTEAFF	TGTGCCAGCAGTAAGACAGGCACTGAAGCTTTCTTT
NA	TRBV5-4	once	TRBJ1-4	CASSSHSTTNEKLFF	TGTGCCAGCAGCTCTCACAGCACAACTAATGAAAAACTGTTTTTT
NA	TRBV2	once	TRBJ2-7	CASTFLGRLGEQYF	TGTGCCAGCACCTTCTTAGGGAGACTTGGCGAGCAGTACTTC
NA	TRBV4-3	NA	TRBJ2-3	CASSSGLRETDTQYF	TGCGCCAGCAGCTCCGGCCTTCGGGAAACAGATACGCAGTATTTT
TRBD1	TRBV5-6	NA	TRBJ1-3	CASSTTGTSGNTIYF	TGTGCCAGCAGCACGACAGGGACGTCCGGAAACACCATATATTTT
TRBD1	TRBV30	NA	TRBJ1-1	CAWSVPEGTGGAFF	TGTGCCTGGAGTGTACCGGAGGGAACAGGGGGAGCTTTCTTT
TRBD1	TRBV10-3	few	TRBJ2-7	CAIRGQGKDEQYF	TGTGCCATCAGGGGACAGGGTAAAGACGAGCAGTACTTC
TRBD2	TRBV4-2	once	TRBJ2-1	CASSPGGLAGVGNEQFF	TGTGCCAGCAGTCCGGGGGGACTAGCGGGAGTAGGAAATGAGCAGTTCTTC
NA	TRBV13	NA	TRBJ2-7	CASSPGGTLTYEQYF	TGTGCCAGCAGCCCAGGGGGGACTCTGACCTACGAGCAGTACTTC
NA	TRBV14	NA	TRBJ1-2	CASSQGGFYGYTF	TGTGCCAGCAGCCAAGGAGGATTCTATGGCTACACCTTC
TRBD1	TRBV5-4	few	TRBJ1-2	CASSSDRVGYTF	TGTGCCAGCAGCTCGGACAGGGTCGGCTACACCTTC
TRBD1	TRBV7-9	few	TRBJ1-2	CASRSDDRDRYGYTF	TGTGCCAGCAGATCCGATGACAGGGATCGCTATGGCTACACCTTC
NA	TRBV5-6	NA	TRBJ1-2	CASSFIQEAAGGYTF	TGTGCCAGCAGCTTTATCCAGGAAGCGGCGGGAGGCTACACCTTC
TRBD2	TRBV29-1	NA	TRBJ2-1	CSVVSGSVEQFF	TGCAGCGTCGTTAGCGGGAGCGTGGAGCAGTTCTTC
TRBD1	TRBV30	NA	TRBJ1-2	CAWRYGTGGGYTF	TGTGCCTGGAGATATGGGACAGGGGGTGGCTACACCTTC
TRBD1	TRBV28	few	TRBJ2-1	CASVWRGGGRLEQFF	TGTGCCAGCGTTTGGCGAGGGGGCGGTAGGTTAGAGCAGTTCTTC
TRBD1	TRBV6-6	NA	TRBJ2-7	CASSSRTGADEQYF	TGTGCCAGCAGTTCCCGGACAGGGGCTGACGAGCAGTACTTC
TRBD1	TRBV7-9	once	TRBJ1-2	CASRETGGPNYGYTF	TGTGCCAGCAGGGAGACAGGGGGGCCTAACTATGGCTACACCTTC
TRBD2	TRBV6-1	NA	TRBJ2-5	CASSEGLLAGGGETQYF	TGTGCCAGCAGTGAAGGACTACTAGCGGGGGGGGGTGAGACCCAGTACTTC
NA	TRBV10-3	NA	TRBJ2-6	CAITNPGGGSGANVLTF	TGTGCCATCACTAACCCAGGGGGAGGCTCTGGGGCCAACGTCCTGACTTTC